The 30 T cell receptor beta chains below come from one sample, sequenced in a study of blood T cells in healthy people across ages. The authors ran a second PCR of roughly 6 to 12 cycles using a sample-barcoded 5' primer and a J-beta primer mix. Each CDR3 protein gets one entry after TCRdb re-called the 5' RACE reads with MiXCR. The repertoire consists of about 730,000 distinct CDR3 sequences, with roughly 47% occurring once and the leading ten covering more than 20%. The sample was blood. The origin of the receptors is a woman in her sixties or seventies in good health.

This clonotype occurred a few times. J is TRBJ2-3 and V is TRBV19, with D possibly matching TRBD2 (6 bases). Germline V lookup: CDR1 LNHDA, CDR2 SQIVND (reference sequence). This CDR3 is 10 amino acids long. The germline V and J ends were trimmed by 6 bases and 9 bases, with 7 bases remaining between them. CDR3 loop: CASSGRTQYF. The CDR3 DNA reads as TGTGCCAGTAGCGGGAGAACGCAGTATTTT.

This clonotype was recorded a few times. The chain links TRBV7-2 to TRBJ2-3; 9 bases are shared with TRBD2. The V segment lost 2 bases and the J segment 6 bases; nucleotides outside the gene matches: 6. CDR1 is SGHTA, CDR2 FQGNSA, per germline. This CDR3 is 15 amino acids long. The CDR3 loop reads CASSLNPSGADTQYF. CDR3 DNA sequence: TGTGCCAGCAGCTTAAACCCTAGCGGGGCGGATACGCAGTATTTT.

The chain carries TRBV19 and TRBJ2-1, with D tentatively TRBD2 (5 bases). The CDR3 contains 11 residues. Germline CDR1 LNHDA, CDR2 SQIVND (reference sequence). Trimming pared 4 bases from V and 13 bases from J, leaving 11 bases between. The CDR3 protein is CASSTEAGQFF. The CDR3 coding sequence is TGTGCCAGTAGTACGGAGGCCGGACAGTTCTTC.

As regards this clonotype: A read error may be the cause here, since a much bigger clone is one base away. The chain links TRBV6-5 to TRBJ2-1, with D perhaps TRBD2 (6 bases). The DNA end is more similar to TRBJ2-7, so the J call may be wrong. The CDR3 is 15 amino acids. The V gene's germline CDR1 is MNHEY and CDR2 SVGAGI. The CDR3 reads CASSSGGLRHNEQYF. The CDR3 DNA sequence: TGTGCCAGCAGTTCCGGAGGGCTGCGTCATAATGAGCAGTACTTC.

The CDR3 reads CASSFNRDTYTQYF. In nucleotides, the CDR3 is TGTGCCAGCAGCTTCAACAGGGATACCTATACGCAGTATTTT. This chain links TRBV11-2 with TRBJ2-3; possible D gene TRBD1, 6 bases. V was cut by 3 bases and J by 7 bases, with 14 bases left in between. The germline CDR1 and CDR2 sequences are SGHAT and FQNNGV. This CDR3 has 14 amino acids.

The chain has TRBV27 and TRBJ1-2; D gene ambiguous. The CDR3 runs to 14 residues. The V gene lost 3 bases and the J gene lost 0 bases, with 8 bases spanning the gap. Germline V lookup: CDR1 MNHEY, CDR2 SMNVEV (reference sequence). CDR3 loop: CASSFRVSNYGYTF. As DNA, the CDR3 is TGTGCCAGCAGTTTCCGGGTTTCTAACTATGGCTACACCTTC.

With respect to this clonotype: The germline gene is not matched at one end of the junction; a read error may be the cause. The chain joins TRBV4-3 to TRBJ2-1, with D perhaps matching TRBD1 or TRBD2 (5 bases each). CDR3 length: 16 residues. Germline V gene lookup returns CDR1 LGHNA and CDR2 YSLEER. The CDR3 sequence: CASSQDRDGSYNGQFF. In DNA form, the CDR3 reads TGCGCCAGCAGCCAAGACCGGGACGGCTCATACAATGGGCAGTTCTTC.

This clonotype has a count of ten or more. The rearrangement links TRBV29-1 to TRBJ2-6; possible D gene TRBD1, 6 bases. V was cut by 4 bases and J by 0 bases, with 7 bases left in between. Germline CDR1 is SQVTM and CDR2 is ANQGSEA. The CDR3 is 14 residues long. CDR3 region: CSVGGGSGANVLTF. The CDR3 bases are TGCAGCGTTGGAGGGGGCTCTGGGGCCAACGTCCTGACTTTC.

A few counts support this clonotype. The rearrangement links TRBV3-1 to TRBJ2-3; no firm D call. Germline CDR1 and CDR2: LGHDT and YNNKEL (reference sequence). V lost 0 bases to trimming and J lost 2 bases, with 6 bases between them. This CDR3 is 14 amino acids long. CDR3 protein: CASSQDLTTDTQYF. CDR3 nucleotides: TGTGCCAGCAGCCAAGATCTAACCACAGATACGCAGTATTTT.

This clonotype was detected a few times. This chain links TRBV12-3 or TRBV12-4 with TRBJ2-3; TRBD2 matches 12 bases. The CDR3 has 19 residues. After removal of 6 bases from V and 2 bases from J, the junction contained 15 bases not matched to a gene. CDR3 loop: CASSHSIGLAGSNTDTQYF. CDR3 nucleotide sequence: TGTGCCAGCAGCCACAGTATCGGACTAGCGGGGAGCAACACAGATACGCAGTATTTT.

On this clonotype: Germline and junction disagree at one end, which may indicate a read error. This chain links TRBV29-1 with TRBJ1-2, with D tentatively TRBD1 (5 bases). The CDR3 length is 17 residues. Germline loops: CDR1 SQVTM, CDR2 ANQGSEA. The CDR3 reads CSVKDWGSMSIDYGYTF. The CDR3 nucleotides are TGCAGCGTTAAAGATTGGGGGAGCATGAGTATCGACTATGGCTACACCTTC.

This clonotype was seen at least ten times. The V and J genes are TRBV5-1 and TRBJ2-1, with D perhaps matching TRBD2 (6 bases). Trimming removed 7 bases from V and 9 bases from J, with 23 bases in between. This CDR3 region has 15 residues. Germline V gene sequence: CDR1 SGHRS, CDR2 YFSETQ. The CDR3 DNA reads TGCGCCAGCGCCTTTAATAGCGGTGGCATTGGTGAGCAGTTCTTC. Translation gives CASAFNSGGIGEQFF.

This clonotype was observed at least ten times. V is TRBV12-3 or TRBV12-4 and J is TRBJ2-1; 10 bases agree with TRBD2. This CDR3 is 14 amino acids long. The J segment lost 5 bases and the V segment lost 8 bases, leaving 6 bases of the junction unmatched. In nucleotides, the CDR3 is TGTGCCAGCTCCGGGACTAGCGCGGACAATGAGCAGTTCTTC. Residues: CASSGTSADNEQFF.

Judged by abundance, this clonotype is medium-sized (0.01 to 0.1%). The chain employs TRBV13 and TRBJ2-1; D unclear. CDR1 PRHDT and CDR2 FYEKMQ come from the germline V gene (reference sequence). This CDR3 contains 14 residues. Trimming pared 3 bases from V and 0 bases from J, leaving 6 bases between. The CDR3 DNA is TGTGCCAGCAGCTTGCGCCTCTCCTACAATGAGCAGTTCTTC. Translation: CASSLRLSYNEQFF.

The chain carries TRBV7-2 and TRBJ2-3; TRBD2 agrees at 12 bases. Looked up from germline, CDR1 is SGHTA and CDR2 is FQGNSA. V shed 6 bases and J 4 bases; nucleotides not matched to a gene: 5. The CDR3 sequence is 15 residues long. CDR3 in amino acids: CASSLAGGLSDTQYF. CDR3 nucleotides: TGTGCCAGCAGTCTAGCGGGGGGGCTTTCAGATACGCAGTATTTT.

The chain recombines TRBV18 with TRBJ2-7; weak D call: TRBD2 (5 bases). This CDR3 region has 15 residues. The ends were cut back, 3 bases at V and 10 bases at J, with 22 bases in the middle. In germline, CDR1 is KGHSH, CDR2 LQKENI. The CDR3 nucleotides are TGTGCCAGCTCACCCCGAACACTAGAGTCGGAGGCCCAGTACTTC. Translation gives CASSPRTLESEAQYF.

The chain recombines TRBV10-3 with TRBJ2-3; D assignment may be TRBD1 or TRBD2 (5 bases each). Germline loops: CDR1 ENHRY, CDR2 SYGVKD. The ends were cut back, 2 bases at V and 3 bases at J, with 18 bases in the middle. This CDR3 is built from 17 residues. The CDR3 region is CAISETWDPKRTDTQYF. The CDR3 region has the DNA TGTGCCATCAGTGAGACTTGGGACCCTAAAAGGACAGATACGCAGTATTTT.

The CDR3 spells CASSLAGKYTDTQYF. The CDR3 bases are TGCGCCAGCAGCTTGGCCGGGAAATACACAGATACGCAGTATTTT. V gene TRBV5-1 combines with J gene TRBJ2-3; a possible D gene is TRBD2 (5 bases). The CDR3 length is 15 residues. CDR1 SGHRS and CDR2 YFSETQ come from the germline V gene. V was shortened by 0 bases and J by 2 bases, with 10 bases between the two germline ends.

In its sample, this clonotype was seen once. The V call is TRBV7-9, the J call TRBJ2-3; possibly TRBD2 for D (6 bases). The CDR3 extends over 18 amino acids. Germline V gene sequence: CDR1 SEHNR, CDR2 FQNEAQ (reference sequence). Trimming cost V 3 bases and J 3 bases, with 22 bases left between them. The CDR3 nucleotides are TGTGCCAGCAGCTTTTTATTCGGGACTCTCAGAGATACAGATACGCAGTATTTT. It translates to CASSFLFGTLRDTDTQYF.

This chain connects TRBV12-3 or TRBV12-4 to TRBJ1-6; D remains unclear. V lost 2 bases and J lost 10, with 12 bases in between. CDR3 size: 14 residues. The CDR3 DNA sequence: TGTGCCAGCAGTTTAAGGCAGGCGAACTCACCCCTCCACTTT. It codes for CASSLRQANSPLHF.

This clonotype has ten or more counts. The genes are TRBV7-9 and TRBJ1-5, with no clear D. CDR1 and CDR2 from the germline V gene are SEHNR and FQNEAQ (reference sequence). The ends were cut back, 1 base at V and 0 bases at J, with 7 bases in the middle. The CDR3 is 15 residues long. CDR3 region: CASSLGGNSNQPQHF. The CDR3 nucleotides are TGTGCCAGCAGCTTAGGAGGGAATAGCAATCAGCCCCAGCATTTT.

Remarks on this clonotype: A much larger clonotype is one base distant, so this may be a read error. V and J are TRBV25-1 and TRBJ2-5; no reliable D call. The last part of the DNA fits TRBJ2-7 better; the J call may be wrong. The CDR3 consists of 12 residues. CDR1 and CDR2 (germline): MGHDK, SYGVNS. Here the CDR3 reads CAGSPEWYEQYF. The CDR3 DNA reads as TGTGCCGGCAGTCCGGAGTGGTACGAGCAGTACTTC.

This clonotype has only a few counts. The CDR3 bases are TGCAGTGCCAATAGGGGACTCCTCTACGAGCAGTACTTC. This codes for CSANRGLLYEQYF. The chain employs TRBV20-1 and TRBJ2-7; tentatively, D is TRBD2 (6 bases). Deletions cut 6 bases from V and 3 bases from J, with 15 bases between. The CDR3 sequence is 13 residues long. Germline V gene lookup returns CDR1 DFQATT and CDR2 SNEGSKA (reference sequence).

This clonotype is a singleton in its sample. The chain couples TRBV29-1 to TRBJ1-2, with D possibly matching TRBD1 (5 bases). The V and J ends lost 1 base and 11 bases respectively, with 11 bases between them. The CDR3 length is 11 residues. Germline V lookup: CDR1 SQVTM, CDR2 ANQGSEA. The CDR3 is CSVEVRGVYTF. In DNA, the CDR3 is TGCAGCGTTGAAGTGCGAGGGGTGTACACCTTC.

The table lists this clonotype with many counts. The chain joins TRBV7-3 to TRBJ2-3; 7 bases map to TRBD2. V lost 2 bases to trimming and J lost 3 bases; unmatched junction nucleotides: 11. The germline V gene encodes CDR1 SGHTA and CDR2 FQGTGA. The CDR3 has 17 amino acids. Here the CDR3 DNA reads TGTGCCAGCAGCTTATTCGGGACTACCCTTTTAACAGATACGCAGTATTTT. As protein: CASSLFGTTLLTDTQYF. Variable domain in full (rest from reference TRBV7-3 and TRBJ2-3): GAGVSQTPSNKVTEKGKYVELRCDPISGHTALYWYRQSLGQGPEFLIYFQGTGAADDSGLPNDRFFAVRPEGSVSTLKIQRTERGDSAVYLCASSLFGTTLLTDTQYFGPGTRLTVL.

The rearrangement joins TRBV12-3 or TRBV12-4 to TRBJ1-3; possibly TRBD1 for D (5 bases). The V and J ends lost 8 bases and 0 bases respectively, with 11 bases between them. There are 14 residues in the CDR3. CDR3 loop: CASLDSHSGNTIYF. Written as DNA, the CDR3 is TGTGCCAGCCTAGACAGCCACTCTGGAAACACCATATATTTT.

The J gene is TRBJ2-3, the V gene TRBV27; 8 bases fit TRBD2. Trimming at V came to 7 bases and at J to 8 bases, leaving 14 bases not matched to a gene. The CDR3 consists of 15 residues. The germline V gene has CDR1 MNHEY and CDR2 SMNVEV (reference sequence). DNA of the CDR3: TGTGCCAGCAATCCGAGAGCGGGAGTAAGTGGTACGCAGTATTTT. It translates to CASNPRAGVSGTQYF.

This chain connects TRBV7-3 to TRBJ1-1, with D uncertain. The ends were cut back, 6 bases at V and 2 bases at J, with 10 bases in the middle. The germline gives CDR1 SGHTA, CDR2 FQGTGA. The CDR3 consists of 13 residues. CDR3 sequence reads: CASRKTFNTEAFF. CDR3 DNA: TGTGCCAGCAGAAAGACATTTAACACTGAAGCTTTCTTT.

The rearrangement joins TRBV2 to TRBJ2-7, with 7 bases aligning to TRBD1. The CDR3 has 14 amino acids. After removal of 6 bases from V and 7 bases from J, the junction contained 12 bases not matched to a gene. Germline V gives CDR1 SNHLY, CDR2 FYNNEI. CDR3 bases: TGTGCCAGCAGGTTACAGGGGAACTACAATGAGCAGTACTTC. This gives the protein CASRLQGNYNEQYF.

A note on this clonotype: A junction end diverges from the germline sequence, so it may reflect a read error. The chain has TRBV5-4 and TRBJ2-4, with D maybe TRBD2 (5 bases). With the DNA end fitting TRBJ2-5 better, the J assignment may be wrong. The CDR3 runs 15 residues. Germline CDR1 reads SGHNT; CDR2 reads YYREEE (reference sequence). This chain's CDR3 is CVSSLRGADQETQYF. CDR3 coding DNA: TGTGTCAGCAGCTTGCGCGGAGCGGACCAAGAGACCCAGTACTTC.